These T cell receptor beta chains were read from a single sample in a study of human T cells and chemical hapten exposure. Each CDR3 protein is one row after TCRdb ran MiXCR on the RACE reads. Of tens of thousands of distinct CDR3 sequences listed, about a tenth were seen once; the top ten hold over 2%. The sample in question was whole blood, obtained in connection with sensitization to the hapten diphenylcyclopropenone (DPC). These receptors were obtained from a woman aged 30 to 39 with alopecia areata. Some clones in this sample may be carry-over from other donors' samples. The CDR3 runs from the conserved cysteine through the conserved F or W. D genes are given only for firm matches. Expanded clones get a size class; other rows say once, few or many, or leave the size out.

abundance	d_gene	v_gene	j_gene	CDR3aa	CDR3nt
many	TRBD2	TRBV7-3	TRBJ2-1	CASSLRLAGGNEQFF	TGTGCCAGCAGCTTAAGACTAGCGGGGGGCAATGAGCAGTTCTTC
-	TRBD1	TRBV19	TRBJ1-4	CASSARTGGTTNEKLFF	TGTGCCAGTAGTGCCCGGACAGGGGGAACAACTAATGAAAAACTGTTTTTT
-	-	TRBV28	TRBJ1-2	CASIPGTTNYGYTF	TGTGCCAGCATCCCAGGAACGACTAACTATGGCTACACCTTC
many	-	TRBV19	TRBJ1-2	CASSMEPRYGYTF	TGTGCCAGTAGTATGGAACCCCGCTATGGCTACACCTTC
many	TRBD2	TRBV4-2	TRBJ2-3	CASSQVSTSGKNTDTQYF	TGTGCCAGCAGCCAAGTTTCCACTAGCGGGAAAAACACAGATACGCAGTATTTT
many	TRBD1	TRBV12-3/TRBV12-4	TRBJ1-4	CASTQTGGNEKLFF	TGTGCCAGCACCCAGACAGGGGGAAATGAAAAACTGTTTTTT
many	-	TRBV10-3	TRBJ1-5	CAISENGQNQPQHF	TGTGCCATCAGTGAGAACGGACAAAATCAGCCCCAGCATTTT
many	-	TRBV5-6	TRBJ1-5	CASSWGPEGNQPQHF	TGTGCCAGCAGCTGGGGCCCGGAGGGCAATCAGCCCCAGCATTTT
-	-	TRBV19	TRBJ1-5	CASSLGIGNQPQHF	TGTGCCAGTAGCTTGGGTATCGGCAATCAGCCCCAGCATTTT
few	-	TRBV6-2/TRBV6-3	TRBJ2-7	CASKETGPYEQYF	TGTGCCAGCAAAGAGACAGGTCCCTACGAGCAGTACTTC
-	TRBD1	TRBV20-1	TRBJ1-1	CSARSDRGHTEAFF	TGCAGTGCTAGATCGGACAGGGGGCACACTGAAGCTTTCTTT
-	TRBD2	TRBV30	TRBJ2-2	CAGRLAANTGELFF	TGTGCCGGACGACTAGCGGCGAACACCGGGGAGCTGTTTTTT
few	-	TRBV5-4	TRBJ1-1	CASSLADAEAFF	TGTGCCAGCAGCTTGGCCGACGCTGAAGCTTTCTTT
-	-	TRBV28	TRBJ1-1	CASSFLLMNTEAFF	TGTGCCAGCAGTTTTTTACTAATGAACACTGAAGCTTTCTTT
many	TRBD2	TRBV19	TRBJ2-7	CASSIASGDTYEQYF	TGTGCCAGTAGTATCGCTAGCGGGGATACCTACGAGCAGTACTTC
-	-	TRBV5-4	TRBJ1-1	CASSLAEKGGTEAFF	TGTGCCAGCAGCTTGGCCGAAAAGGGTGGGACTGAAGCTTTCTTT
many	TRBD2	TRBV7-2	TRBJ2-5	CASSERLAAETQYF	TGTGCCAGCAGCGAAAGACTAGCAGCAGAGACCCAGTACTTC
-	-	TRBV6-6	TRBJ1-1	CASSYEEDTEAFF	TGTGCCAGCAGTTACGAGGAGGACACTGAAGCTTTCTTT
many	-	TRBV30	TRBJ1-5	CAWSVQAATNQPQHF	TGTGCCTGGAGTGTACAGGCGGCTACCAATCAGCCCCAGCATTTT
many	TRBD1	TRBV20-1	TRBJ1-1	CSASPYDRGLSGNTEAFF	TGCAGTGCTAGTCCCTATGACAGGGGGCTTTCGGGGAACACTGAAGCTTTCTTT
many	-	TRBV7-6	TRBJ1-4	CASRRDINSNEKLFF	TGTGCCAGCAGAAGGGACATCAATAGTAATGAAAAACTGTTTTTT
many	TRBD2	TRBV29-1	TRBJ2-3	CSVTLLAGAADTQYF	TGCAGCGTAACCCTTCTAGCGGGGGCCGCAGATACGCAGTATTTT
many	TRBD2	TRBV5-1	TRBJ2-3	CASSPRTSGGTDTQYF	TGCGCCAGCAGCCCTCGGACTAGCGGAGGCACAGATACGCAGTATTTT
many	-	TRBV6-2/TRBV6-3	TRBJ1-1	CASRLPQGEAFF	TGTGCCAGCAGACTACCGCAGGGTGAAGCTTTCTTT
-	-	TRBV19	TRBJ2-7	CASSPREQYF	TGTGCCAGTAGTCCTCGCGAGCAGTACTTC
many	TRBD2	TRBV20-1	TRBJ2-2	CSARVGGGPTGELFF	TGCAGTGCTAGAGTTGGGGGGGGACCCACCGGGGAGCTGTTTTTT
many	TRBD1	TRBV12-3/TRBV12-4	TRBJ2-5	CASSRRTGFWGETQYF	TGTGCCAGCAGTCGAAGGACAGGGTTTTGGGGGGAGACCCAGTACTTC
few	-	TRBV12-3/TRBV12-4	TRBJ1-5	CASSTNSNQPQHF	TGTGCCAGCAGTACAAACAGCAATCAGCCCCAGCATTTT
-	-	TRBV7-2	TRBJ2-2	CANRFQVNTGELFF	TGTGCCAACAGATTCCAGGTTAACACCGGGGAGCTGTTTTTT
many	-	TRBV29-1	TRBJ1-1	CSGSGGGLVTEAFF	TGCAGCGGCTCCGGAGGTGGACTGGTGACTGAAGCTTTCTTT
many	-	TRBV12-3/TRBV12-4	TRBJ2-1	CASSLLGSNNEQFF	TGTGCCAGCAGTCTCCTGGGATCAAACAATGAGCAGTTCTTC